This T cell receptor beta chain was obtained from a study of control samples from healthy donors and cancer patients. Using immunoSEQ multiplex PCR, the repertoire was profiled, and TCRdb retains in-frame clones only, with some absent. The sample contains 390,000 or so clones, about 93% of which appear only once. The specimen sequenced was PBMCs. This receptor was identified in a man in his forties or fifties with head and neck cancer.

As DNA, the CDR3 is TGTGCCAGCATGAAGCGCGGCTCCTACAATGAGCAGTTCTTC. This gives the protein CASMKRGSYNEQFF. The chain links TRBV3-1 (or the pseudogene TRBV3-2) to TRBJ2-1; D not resolved. Germline assignment: CDR1 LGHDT and CDR2 YNNKEL (reference sequence). The V end lost 7 bases, the J end lost 0 bases, and 10 bases lay between the germline ends. The CDR3 runs 14 residues.